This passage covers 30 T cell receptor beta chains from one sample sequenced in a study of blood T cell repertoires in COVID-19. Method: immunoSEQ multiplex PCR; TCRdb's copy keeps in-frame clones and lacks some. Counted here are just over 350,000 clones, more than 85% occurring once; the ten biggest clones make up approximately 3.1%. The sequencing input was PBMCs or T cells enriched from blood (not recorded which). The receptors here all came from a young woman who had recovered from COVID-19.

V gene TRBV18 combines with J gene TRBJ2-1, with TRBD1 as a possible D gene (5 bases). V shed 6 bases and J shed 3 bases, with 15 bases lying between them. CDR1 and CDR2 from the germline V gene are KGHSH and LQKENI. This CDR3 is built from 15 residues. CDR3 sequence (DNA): TGTGCCAGCTCGACCGACAGAGGCTACTACAATGAGCAGTTCTTC. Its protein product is CASSTDRGYYNEQFF. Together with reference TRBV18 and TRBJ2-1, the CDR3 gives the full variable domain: NAGVMQNPRHLVRRRGQEARLRCSPMKGHSHVYWYRQLPEEGLKFMVYLQKENIIDESGMPKERFSAEFPKEGPSILRIQQVVRGDSAAYFCASSTDRGYYNEQFFGPGTRLTVL.

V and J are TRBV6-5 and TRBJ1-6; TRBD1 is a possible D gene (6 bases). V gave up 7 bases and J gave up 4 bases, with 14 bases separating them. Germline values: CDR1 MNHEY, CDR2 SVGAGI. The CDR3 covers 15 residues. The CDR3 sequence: CASKQGIGYNSPLHF. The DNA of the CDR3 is TGTGCCAGCAAACAGGGAATCGGATATAATTCACCCCTCCACTTT.

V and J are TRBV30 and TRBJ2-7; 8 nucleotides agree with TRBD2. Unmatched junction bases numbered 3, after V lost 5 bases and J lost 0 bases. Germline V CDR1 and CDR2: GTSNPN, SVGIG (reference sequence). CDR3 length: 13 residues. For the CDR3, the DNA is TGTGCCTGGCAGCGGGGGACCTCCTACGAGCAGTACTTC. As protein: CAWQRGTSYEQYF.

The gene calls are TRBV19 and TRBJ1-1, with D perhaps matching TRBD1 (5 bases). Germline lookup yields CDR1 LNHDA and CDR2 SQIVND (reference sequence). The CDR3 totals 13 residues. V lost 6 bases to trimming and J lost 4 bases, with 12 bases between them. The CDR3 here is CASRPPGVTEAFF. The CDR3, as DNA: TGTGCCAGTAGGCCTCCGGGGGTCACTGAAGCTTTCTTT.

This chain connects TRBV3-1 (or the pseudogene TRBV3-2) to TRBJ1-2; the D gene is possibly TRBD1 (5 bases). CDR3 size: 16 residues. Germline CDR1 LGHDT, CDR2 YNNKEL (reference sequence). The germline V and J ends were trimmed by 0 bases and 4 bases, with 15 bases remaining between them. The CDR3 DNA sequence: TGTGCCAGCAGCCAAGAATTACTTTTAGGGGCCTATGGCTACACCTTC. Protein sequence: CASSQELLLGAYGYTF.

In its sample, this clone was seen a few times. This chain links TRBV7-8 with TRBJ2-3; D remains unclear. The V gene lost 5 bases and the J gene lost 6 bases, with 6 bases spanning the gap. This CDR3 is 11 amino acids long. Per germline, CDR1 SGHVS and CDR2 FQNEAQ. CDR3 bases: TGTGCCAGCAGCCTTAGCGATACGCAGTATTTT. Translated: CASSLSDTQYF.

The CDR3: CASSLSSDTQYF. The DNA of the CDR3 is TGTGCCAGCAGCTTGTCGTCAGATACGCAGTATTTT. The chain combines TRBV5-4 with TRBJ2-3; D unresolved. V was pared by 1 base and J by 4 bases, with 4 bases between. The germline gives CDR1 SGHNT, CDR2 YYREEE (reference sequence). CDR3 length equals 12 residues.

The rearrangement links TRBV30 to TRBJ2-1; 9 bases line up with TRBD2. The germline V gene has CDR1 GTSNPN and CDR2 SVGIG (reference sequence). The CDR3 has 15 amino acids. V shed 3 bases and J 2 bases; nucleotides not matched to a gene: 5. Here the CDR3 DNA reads TGTGCCTGGAGGGGGCTAGCGGGGACCTACAATGAGCAGTTCTTC. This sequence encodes CAWRGLAGTYNEQFF.

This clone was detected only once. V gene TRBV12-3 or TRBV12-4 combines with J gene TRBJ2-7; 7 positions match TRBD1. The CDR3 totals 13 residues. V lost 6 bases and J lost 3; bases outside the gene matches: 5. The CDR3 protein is CASSQGQYYEQYF. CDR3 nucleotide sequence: TGTGCCAGCAGCCAGGGACAGTACTACGAGCAGTACTTC.

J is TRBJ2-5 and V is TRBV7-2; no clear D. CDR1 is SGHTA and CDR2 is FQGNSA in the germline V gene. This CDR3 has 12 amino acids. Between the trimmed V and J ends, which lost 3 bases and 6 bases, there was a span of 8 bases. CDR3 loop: CASSLYSQTQYF. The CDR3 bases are TGTGCCAGCAGCTTGTACTCGCAGACCCAGTACTTC.

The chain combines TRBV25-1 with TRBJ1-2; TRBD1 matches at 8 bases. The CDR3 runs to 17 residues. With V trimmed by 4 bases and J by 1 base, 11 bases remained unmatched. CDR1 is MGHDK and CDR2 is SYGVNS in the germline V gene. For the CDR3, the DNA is TGTGCCAGCAGTGGCCACGAAGACAGGGGTAGTAACTATGGCTACACCTTC. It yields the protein CASSGHEDRGSNYGYTF.

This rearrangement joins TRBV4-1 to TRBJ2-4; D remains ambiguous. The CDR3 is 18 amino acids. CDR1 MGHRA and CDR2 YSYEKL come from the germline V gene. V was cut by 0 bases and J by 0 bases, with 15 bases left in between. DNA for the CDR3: TGCGCCAGCAGCCAAGATTCCGCGCCCCGGTTAGCCAAAAACATTCAGTACTTC. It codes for CASSQDSAPRLAKNIQYF.

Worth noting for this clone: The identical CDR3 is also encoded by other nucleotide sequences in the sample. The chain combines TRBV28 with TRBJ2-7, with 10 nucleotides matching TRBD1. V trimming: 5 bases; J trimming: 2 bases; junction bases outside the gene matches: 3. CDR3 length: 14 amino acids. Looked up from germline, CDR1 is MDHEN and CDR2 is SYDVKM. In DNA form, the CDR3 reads TGTGCCAGCAGTACCGGACAGGGGGCCTACGAGCAGTACTTC. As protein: CASSTGQGAYEQYF.

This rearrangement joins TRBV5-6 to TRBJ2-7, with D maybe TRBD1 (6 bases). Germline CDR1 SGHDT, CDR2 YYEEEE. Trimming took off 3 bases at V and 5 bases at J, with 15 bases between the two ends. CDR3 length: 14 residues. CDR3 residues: CASSSPGDRHEQYF. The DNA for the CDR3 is TGTGCCAGCAGCTCGCCAGGGGATCGGCACGAGCAGTACTTC.

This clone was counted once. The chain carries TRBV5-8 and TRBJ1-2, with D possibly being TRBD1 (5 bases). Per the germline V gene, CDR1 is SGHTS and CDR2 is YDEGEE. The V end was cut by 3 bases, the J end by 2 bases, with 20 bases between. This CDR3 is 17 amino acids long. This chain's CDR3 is CASSSLTLGRGNYGYTF. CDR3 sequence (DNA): TGTGCCAGCAGCTCACTCACCCTTGGACGGGGGAACTATGGCTACACCTTC. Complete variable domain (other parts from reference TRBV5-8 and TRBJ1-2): EAGVTQSPTHLIKTRGQQATLRCSPISGHTSVYWYQQALGLGLQFLLWYDEGEERNRGNFPPRFSGRQFPNYSSELNVNALELEDSALYLCASSSLTLGRGNYGYTFGSGTRLTVV.

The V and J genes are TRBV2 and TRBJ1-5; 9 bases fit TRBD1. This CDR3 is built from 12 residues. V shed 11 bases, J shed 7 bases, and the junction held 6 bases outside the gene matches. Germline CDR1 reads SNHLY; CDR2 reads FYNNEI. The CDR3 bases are TGTGCCTCGATGGGGACAGGGCAGCCCCAGCATTTT. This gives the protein CASMGTGQPQHF.

CDR3 protein: CASSPQRPEAGELFF. The CDR3, as DNA: TGCGCCAGCAGCCCTCAACGACCAGAGGCCGGGGAGCTGTTTTTT. The chain couples TRBV4-1 to TRBJ2-2; no clear D. There are 15 residues in the CDR3. V dropped 4 bases and J dropped 6 bases, with 15 bases sitting between them. The V gene's germline CDR1 is MGHRA and CDR2 YSYEKL.

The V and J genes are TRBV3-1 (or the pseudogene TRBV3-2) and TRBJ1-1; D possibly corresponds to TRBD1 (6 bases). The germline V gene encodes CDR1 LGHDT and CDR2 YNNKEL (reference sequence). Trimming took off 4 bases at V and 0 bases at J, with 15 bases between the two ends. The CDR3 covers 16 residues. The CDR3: CASSRAVQGMNTEAFF. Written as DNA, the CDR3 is TGTGCCAGCAGCCGAGCGGTACAGGGCATGAACACTGAAGCTTTCTTT.

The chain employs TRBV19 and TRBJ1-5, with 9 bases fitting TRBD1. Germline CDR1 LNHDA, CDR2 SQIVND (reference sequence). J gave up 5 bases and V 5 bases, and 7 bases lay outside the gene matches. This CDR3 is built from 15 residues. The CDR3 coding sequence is TGTGCCAGTAGTGCCTCAACAGGGGGCGATCAGCCCCAGCATTTT. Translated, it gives CASSASTGGDQPQHF.

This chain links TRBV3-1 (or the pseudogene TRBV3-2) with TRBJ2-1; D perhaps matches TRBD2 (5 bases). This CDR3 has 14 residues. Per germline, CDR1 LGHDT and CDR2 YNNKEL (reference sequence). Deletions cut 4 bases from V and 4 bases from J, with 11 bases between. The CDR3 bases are TGTGCCAGCAGCCCTATTGGAGGTTACAATGAGCAGTTCTTC. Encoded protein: CASSPIGGYNEQFF.

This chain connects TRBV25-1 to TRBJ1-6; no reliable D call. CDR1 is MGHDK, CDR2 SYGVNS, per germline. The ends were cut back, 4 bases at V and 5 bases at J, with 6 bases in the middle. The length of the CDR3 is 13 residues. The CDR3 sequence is CASSGRHNSPLHF. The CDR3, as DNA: TGTGCCAGCAGTGGGAGGCATAATTCACCCCTCCACTTT. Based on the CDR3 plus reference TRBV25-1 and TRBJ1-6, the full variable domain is EADIYQTPRYLVIGTGKKITLECSQTMGHDKMYWYQQDPGMELHLIHYSYGVNSTEKGDLSSESTVSRIRTEHFPLTLESARPSHTSQYLCASSGRHNSPLHFGNGTRLTVT.

The CDR3 region is CASSSGVGHQPQHF. DNA of the CDR3: TGTGCCAGCTCCTCAGGGGTGGGCCATCAGCCCCAGCATTTT. This sequence joins TRBV28 and TRBJ1-5; tentatively, D is TRBD1 (6 bases). Germline V gives CDR1 MDHEN, CDR2 SYDVKM. The CDR3 extends over 14 amino acids. V was cut by 8 bases and J by 5 bases, with 16 bases left in between.

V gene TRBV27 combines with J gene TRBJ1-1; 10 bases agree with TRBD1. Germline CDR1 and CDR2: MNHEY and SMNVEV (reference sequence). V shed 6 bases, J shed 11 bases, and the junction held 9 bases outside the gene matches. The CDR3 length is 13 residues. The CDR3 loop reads CASSTRQGAMAFF. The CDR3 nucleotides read TGTGCCAGCAGCACACGACAGGGGGCAATGGCTTTCTTT.

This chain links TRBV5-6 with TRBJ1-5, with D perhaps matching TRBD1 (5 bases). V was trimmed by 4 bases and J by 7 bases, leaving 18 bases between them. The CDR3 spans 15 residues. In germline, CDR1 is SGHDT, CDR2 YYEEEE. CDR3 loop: CASSLGWQGGQPQHF. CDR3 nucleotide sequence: TGTGCCAGCAGCCTGGGTTGGCAGGGAGGCCAGCCCCAGCATTTT.

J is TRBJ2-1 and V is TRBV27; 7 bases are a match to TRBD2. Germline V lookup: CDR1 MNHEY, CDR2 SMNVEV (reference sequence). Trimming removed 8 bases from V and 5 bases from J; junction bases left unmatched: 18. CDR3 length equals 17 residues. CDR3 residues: CASDISYGASGNNEQFF. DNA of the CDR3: TGTGCCAGCGACATCTCCTATGGGGCTAGCGGAAACAATGAGCAGTTCTTC.

DNA for the CDR3: TGTGCCAGCAGTTTATCGGCCCTTTATGGCTACACCTTC. Protein product: CASSLSALYGYTF. The chain links TRBV27 to TRBJ1-2, with no clear D. This CDR3 contains 13 residues. From germline, CDR1 is MNHEY and CDR2 SMNVEV (reference sequence). With 0 bases removed from V and 5 bases from J, the gap between germline ends came to 7 bases.

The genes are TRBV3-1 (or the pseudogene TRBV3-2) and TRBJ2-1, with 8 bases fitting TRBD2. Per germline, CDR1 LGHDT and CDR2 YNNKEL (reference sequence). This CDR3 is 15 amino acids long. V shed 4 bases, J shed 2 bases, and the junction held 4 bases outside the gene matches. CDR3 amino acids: CASSPSGRPYNEQFF. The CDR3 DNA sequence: TGTGCCAGCAGCCCGAGCGGGAGACCCTACAATGAGCAGTTCTTC.

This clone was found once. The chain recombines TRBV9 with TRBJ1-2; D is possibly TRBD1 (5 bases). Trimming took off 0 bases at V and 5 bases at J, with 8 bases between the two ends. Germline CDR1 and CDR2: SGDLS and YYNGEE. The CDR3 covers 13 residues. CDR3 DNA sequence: TGTGCCAGCAGCGTAGTTGGGGGGTATGGCTACACCTTC. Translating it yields CASSVVGGYGYTF. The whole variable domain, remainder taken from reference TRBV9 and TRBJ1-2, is DSGVTQTPKHLITATGQRVTLRCSPRSGDLSVYWYQQSLDQGLQFLIQYYNGEERAKGNILERFSAQQFPDLHSELNLSSLELGDSALYFCASSVVGGYGYTFGSGTRLTVV.

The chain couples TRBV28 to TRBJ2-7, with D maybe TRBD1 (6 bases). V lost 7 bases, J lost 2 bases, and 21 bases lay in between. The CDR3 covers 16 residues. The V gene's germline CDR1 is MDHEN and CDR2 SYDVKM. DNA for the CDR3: TGTGCCAGCACCCCGTCCCTGGGGGCCATAGCCTACGAGCAGTACTTC. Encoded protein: CASTPSLGAIAYEQYF.

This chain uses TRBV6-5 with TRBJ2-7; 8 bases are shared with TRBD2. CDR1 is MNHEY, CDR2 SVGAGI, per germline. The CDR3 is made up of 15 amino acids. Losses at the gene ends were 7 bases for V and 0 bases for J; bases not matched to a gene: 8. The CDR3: CASNPGGGNSYEQYF. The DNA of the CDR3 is TGTGCCAGCAATCCCGGCGGGGGGAACTCCTACGAGCAGTACTTC.